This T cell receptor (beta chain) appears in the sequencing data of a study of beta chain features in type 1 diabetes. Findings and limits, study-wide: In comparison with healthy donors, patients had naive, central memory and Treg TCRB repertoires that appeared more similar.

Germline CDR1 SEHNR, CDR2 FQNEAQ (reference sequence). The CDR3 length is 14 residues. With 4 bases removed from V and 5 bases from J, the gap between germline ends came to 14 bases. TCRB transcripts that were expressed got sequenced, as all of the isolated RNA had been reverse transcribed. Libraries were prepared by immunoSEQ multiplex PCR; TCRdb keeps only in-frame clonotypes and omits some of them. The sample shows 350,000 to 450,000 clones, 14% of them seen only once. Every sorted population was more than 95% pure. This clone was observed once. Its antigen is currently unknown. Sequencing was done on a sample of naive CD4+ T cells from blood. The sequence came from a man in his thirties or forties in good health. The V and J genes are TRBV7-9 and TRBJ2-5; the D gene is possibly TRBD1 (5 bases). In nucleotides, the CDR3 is TGTGCCAGCAGCTCTATTGCAGGGAAGGAGACCCAGTACTTC. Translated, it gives CASSSIAGKETQYF.